This T cell receptor (beta chain) was found in a study of cytomegalovirus exposure and HLA in healthy donors. Study-level points and caveats: The tendency of first-cohort TCR clusters to co-occur in the 90 to 150 validation repertoires was the finding of a later analysis. There were a few CMV-associated chains whose specificity for CMV antigens was confirmed in vitro. Cytomegalovirus status was reportedly diagnosed by the classifier with high sensitivity and specificity.

Assay: immunoSEQ multiplex PCR; the TCRdb copy retains only in-frame clones and omits some. Of 110,000 to 150,000 clones in the sample, roughly 90% are singletons; the top ten hold just under 3%. As to this clone: Its antigen remains unidentified.

The junction had 8 bases not matched to a gene; V was cut back by 6 bases and J by 4 bases. The CDR3 contains 15 residues. From germline, CDR1 is LNHDA and CDR2 SQIVND (reference sequence). This clonotype originated in a young man in good health and CMV-seronegative. The sample was PBMCs. The rearrangement uses TRBV19 and TRBJ1-4; 7 bases match TRBD1. The chain's CDR3 is CASSSTGAINEKLFF. CDR3 nucleotide sequence: TGTGCCAGTAGCTCCACAGGGGCGATTAATGAAAAACTGTTTTTT.